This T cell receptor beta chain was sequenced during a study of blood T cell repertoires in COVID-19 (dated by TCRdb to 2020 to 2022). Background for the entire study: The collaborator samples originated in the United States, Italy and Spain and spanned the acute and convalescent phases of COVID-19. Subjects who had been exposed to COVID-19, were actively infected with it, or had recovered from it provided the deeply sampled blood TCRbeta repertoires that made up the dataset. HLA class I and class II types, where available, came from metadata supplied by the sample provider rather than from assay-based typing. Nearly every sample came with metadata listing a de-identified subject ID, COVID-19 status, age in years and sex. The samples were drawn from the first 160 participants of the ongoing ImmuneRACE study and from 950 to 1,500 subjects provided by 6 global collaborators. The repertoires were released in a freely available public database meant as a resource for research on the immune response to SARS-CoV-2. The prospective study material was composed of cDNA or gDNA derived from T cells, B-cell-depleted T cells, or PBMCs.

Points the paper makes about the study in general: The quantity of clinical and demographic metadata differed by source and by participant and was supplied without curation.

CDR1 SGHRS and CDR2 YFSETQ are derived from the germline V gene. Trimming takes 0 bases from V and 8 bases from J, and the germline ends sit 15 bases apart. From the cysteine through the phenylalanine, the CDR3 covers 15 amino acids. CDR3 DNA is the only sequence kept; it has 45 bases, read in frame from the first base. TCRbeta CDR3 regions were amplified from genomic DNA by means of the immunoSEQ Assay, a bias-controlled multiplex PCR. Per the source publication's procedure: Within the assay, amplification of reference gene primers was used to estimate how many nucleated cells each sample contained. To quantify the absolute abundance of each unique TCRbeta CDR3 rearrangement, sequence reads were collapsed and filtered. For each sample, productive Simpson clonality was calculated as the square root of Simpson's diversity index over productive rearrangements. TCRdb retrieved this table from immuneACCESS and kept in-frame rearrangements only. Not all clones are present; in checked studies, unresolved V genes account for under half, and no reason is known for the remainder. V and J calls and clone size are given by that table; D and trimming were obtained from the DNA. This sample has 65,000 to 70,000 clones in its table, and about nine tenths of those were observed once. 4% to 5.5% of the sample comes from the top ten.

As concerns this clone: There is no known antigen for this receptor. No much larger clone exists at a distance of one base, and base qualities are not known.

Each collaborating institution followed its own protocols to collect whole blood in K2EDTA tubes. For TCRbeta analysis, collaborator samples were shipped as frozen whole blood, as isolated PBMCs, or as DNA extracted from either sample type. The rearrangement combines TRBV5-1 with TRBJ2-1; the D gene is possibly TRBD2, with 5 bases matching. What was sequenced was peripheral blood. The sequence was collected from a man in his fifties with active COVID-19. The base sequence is TGCGCCAGCAGCTTGGGACTCTTTCGGCGGGATGAGCAGTTCTTC. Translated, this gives CASSLGLFRRDEQFF.